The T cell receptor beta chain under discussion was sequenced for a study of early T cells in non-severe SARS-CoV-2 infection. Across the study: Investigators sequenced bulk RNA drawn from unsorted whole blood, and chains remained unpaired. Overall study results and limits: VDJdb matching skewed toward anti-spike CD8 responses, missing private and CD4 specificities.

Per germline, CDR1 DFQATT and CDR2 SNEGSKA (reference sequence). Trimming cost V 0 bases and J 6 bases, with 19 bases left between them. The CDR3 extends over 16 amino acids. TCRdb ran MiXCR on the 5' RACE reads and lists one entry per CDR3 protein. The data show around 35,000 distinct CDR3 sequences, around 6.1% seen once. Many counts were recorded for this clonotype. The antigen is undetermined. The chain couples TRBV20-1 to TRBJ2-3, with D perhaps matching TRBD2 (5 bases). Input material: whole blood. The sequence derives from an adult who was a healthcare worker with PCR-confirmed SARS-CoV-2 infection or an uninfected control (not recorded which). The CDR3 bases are TGCAGTGCTAGAGATGAGCCGGGGAATACAAGGGATACGCAGTATTTT. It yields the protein CSARDEPGNTRDTQYF.